This T cell receptor beta chain originates from a study of blood T cells in healthy people across ages. Study observations and caveats: Older age went with lower TCR beta diversity per million T cells, in a roughly linear way.

Combining a sample-barcoded 5' primer with a J-beta primer mix, a second PCR ran for roughly 6 to 12 cycles. Via MiXCR, TCRdb re-called the 5' RACE reads, giving one row per CDR3 protein. Of roughly 930,000 distinct CDR3 sequences in the sample, around 48% were seen once. The CDR3 runs 13 residues. Germline-derived CDR1 and CDR2 are SQVTM and ANQGSEA. Trimming cost V 5 bases and J 3 bases, with 14 bases left between them. This clonotype appeared a few times. What it binds is unknown. What was sequenced was blood. The chain employs TRBV29-1 and TRBJ2-7; D is perhaps TRBD2 (6 bases). This sequence originates from a man in his thirties or forties in good health. The CDR3: CSVNVGGRYEQYF. CDR3 nucleotide sequence: TGCAGCGTTAACGTGGGGGGACGCTACGAGCAGTACTTC.